The rows below give T cell receptor beta chains drawn from one sample of a study of blood T cell repertoires in COVID-19. This table comes from immunoSEQ multiplex PCR, and its TCRdb copy is limited to in-frame clones, with some not included. Of more than 120,000 clones listed, 84% are singletons. Sequencing input: PBMCs or T cells enriched from blood (not recorded which). The receptors derive from a man aged 45-60 years in a cohort exposed to, infected with or recovered from COVID-19 (not recorded which). Each CDR3 is given with its conserved first and last residue. The order of the fields is D gene, V gene, clone size, J gene, CDR3 DNA, CDR3 protein. The D gene is left open where the match is weak. Size is stated for part of the rows, as once, few or many counts, or as a class when the clone is expanded.

D gene: TRBD1
V gene: TRBV30
clone size: .
J gene: TRBJ2-1
CDR3 DNA: TGTGCCTGGAGGGTAGCAGGGGGCTCCTACAATGAGCAGTTCTTC
CDR3 protein: CAWRVAGGSYNEQFF

D gene: .
V gene: TRBV27
clone size: .
J gene: TRBJ1-6
CDR3 DNA: TGTGCCAGCAGCCCCCGTCATTCACCCCTCCACTTT
CDR3 protein: CASSPRHSPLHF

D gene: TRBD1
V gene: TRBV28
clone size: .
J gene: TRBJ1-2
CDR3 DNA: TGTGCCAGCAGACAAACCGGGACAGGGGTAGTTGGCTACACCTTC
CDR3 protein: CASRQTGTGVVGYTF

D gene: .
V gene: TRBV7-3
clone size: .
J gene: TRBJ2-5
CDR3 DNA: TGTGCCAGCAGCCCCGGACAGCTCGAGACCCAGTACTTC
CDR3 protein: CASSPGQLETQYF

D gene: TRBD2
V gene: TRBV30
clone size: once
J gene: TRBJ2-7
CDR3 DNA: TGTGCCGCCACCGGGGCCGGGGGGATGTACGAGCAGTACTTC
CDR3 protein: CAATGAGGMYEQYF

D gene: TRBD2
V gene: TRBV5-1
clone size: .
J gene: TRBJ2-5
CDR3 DNA: TGCGCCAGCAGCTTAGGACTAGCGGGGGGTCTCGAGACCCAGTACTTC
CDR3 protein: CASSLGLAGGLETQYF

D gene: .
V gene: TRBV4-1
clone size: .
J gene: TRBJ2-1
CDR3 DNA: TGCGCCAGCAGCCAAGGGGGCGGCTTCTCCTACAATGAGCAGTTCTTC
CDR3 protein: CASSQGGGFSYNEQFF

D gene: TRBD1
V gene: TRBV27
clone size: once
J gene: TRBJ2-7
CDR3 DNA: TGTGCCAGCAGGTCGCCGGGACAGGGCTACGAGCAGTACTTC
CDR3 protein: CASRSPGQGYEQYF

D gene: .
V gene: TRBV6-5
clone size: .
J gene: TRBJ2-1
CDR3 DNA: TGTGCCAGCAGTACCCGAGAAGGAGGGAGGAATGAGCAGTTCTTC
CDR3 protein: CASSTREGGRNEQFF

D gene: TRBD1
V gene: TRBV5-1
clone size: .
J gene: TRBJ1-2
CDR3 DNA: TGCGCCAGCAGCTTTACAGGGGACTGGAATGGCTACACCTTC
CDR3 protein: CASSFTGDWNGYTF

D gene: TRBD1
V gene: TRBV11-2
clone size: .
J gene: TRBJ1-1
CDR3 DNA: TGTGCCAGCAGCCTACAGGGGGAGTCCACTGAAGCTTTCTTT
CDR3 protein: CASSLQGESTEAFF

D gene: .
V gene: TRBV5-1
clone size: few
J gene: TRBJ1-4
CDR3 DNA: TGCGCCAGCAGCTTGGTTTCAGGGGATGAAAAACTGTTTTTT
CDR3 protein: CASSLVSGDEKLFF

D gene: TRBD2
V gene: TRBV20-1
clone size: .
J gene: TRBJ2-1
CDR3 DNA: TGCAGTGCTAGTCGTGAAAAGCGGGAGGTCTATTCCTACAATGAGCAGTTCTTC
CDR3 protein: CSASREKREVYSYNEQFF

D gene: .
V gene: TRBV18
clone size: .
J gene: TRBJ2-3
CDR3 DNA: TGTGCCAGCTCACCTTCAGGGGGCACAGATACGCAGTATTTT
CDR3 protein: CASSPSGGTDTQYF

D gene: .
V gene: TRBV5-1
clone size: .
J gene: TRBJ1-6
CDR3 DNA: TGCGCCAGCAGCTTGGCCGGTCGGTCACCCCTCCACTTT
CDR3 protein: CASSLAGRSPLHF